This TCR beta chain was recorded in a study of tumor-infiltrating lymphocytes in oesophageal squamous cell carcinoma. TCRdb recomputed calls from the PCR reads with MiXCR, one row per CDR3 protein. Here the sample spans more than 15,000 distinct CDR3 sequences, roughly two fifths being singletons. This clonotype was counted a few times. Germline trimming cut 5 bases from V and 9 bases from J; bases unmatched to any gene: 7. This CDR3 spans 13 amino acids. The germline CDR1 and CDR2 sequences are SGHTA and FQGTGA. Specimen: normal esophageal tissue next to the tumor. The chain recombines TRBV7-3 with TRBJ2-1; 7 bases align to TRBD1. This sequence originates from a female donor with esophageal squamous cell carcinoma. CDR3 residues: CASSHTRGSEQFF. Here the CDR3 DNA reads TGTGCCAGCAGCCACACCAGGGGGAGTGAGCAGTTCTTC.